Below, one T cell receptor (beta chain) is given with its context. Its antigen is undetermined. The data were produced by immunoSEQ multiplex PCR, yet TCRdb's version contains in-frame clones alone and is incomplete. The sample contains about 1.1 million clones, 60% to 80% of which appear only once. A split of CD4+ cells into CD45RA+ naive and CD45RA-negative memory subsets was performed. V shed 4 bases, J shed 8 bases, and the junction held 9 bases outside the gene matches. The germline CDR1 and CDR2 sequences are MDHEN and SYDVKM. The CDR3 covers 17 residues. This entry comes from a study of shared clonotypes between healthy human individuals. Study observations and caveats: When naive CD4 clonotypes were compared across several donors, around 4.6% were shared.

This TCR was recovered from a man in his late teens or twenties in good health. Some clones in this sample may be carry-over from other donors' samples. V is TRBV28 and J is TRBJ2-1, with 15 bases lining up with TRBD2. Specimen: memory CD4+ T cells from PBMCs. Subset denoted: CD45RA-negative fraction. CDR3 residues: CASSSTGLAGGPYEQFF. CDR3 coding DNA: TGTGCCAGCAGTTCGACAGGACTAGCGGGAGGGCCATATGAGCAGTTCTTC. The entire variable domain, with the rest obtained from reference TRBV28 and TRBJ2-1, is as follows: DVKVTQSSRYLVKRTGEKVFLECVQDMDHENMFWYRQDPGLGLRLIYFSYDVKMKEKGDIPEGYSVSREKKERFSLILESASTNQTSMYLCASSSTGLAGGPYEQFFGPGTRLTVL.